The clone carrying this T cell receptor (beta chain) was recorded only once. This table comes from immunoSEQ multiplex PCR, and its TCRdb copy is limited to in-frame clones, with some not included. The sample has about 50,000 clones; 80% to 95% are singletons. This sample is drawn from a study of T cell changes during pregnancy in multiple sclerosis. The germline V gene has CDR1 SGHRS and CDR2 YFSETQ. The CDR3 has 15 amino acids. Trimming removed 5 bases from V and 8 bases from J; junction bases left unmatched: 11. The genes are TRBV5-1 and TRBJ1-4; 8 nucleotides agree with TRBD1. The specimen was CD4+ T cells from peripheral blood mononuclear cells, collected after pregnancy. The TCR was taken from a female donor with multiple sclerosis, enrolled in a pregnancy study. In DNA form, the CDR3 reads TGCGCCAGCAGACCAGGCGGACAGGGATCGGAAAAACTGTTTTTT. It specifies CASRPGGQGSEKLFF.